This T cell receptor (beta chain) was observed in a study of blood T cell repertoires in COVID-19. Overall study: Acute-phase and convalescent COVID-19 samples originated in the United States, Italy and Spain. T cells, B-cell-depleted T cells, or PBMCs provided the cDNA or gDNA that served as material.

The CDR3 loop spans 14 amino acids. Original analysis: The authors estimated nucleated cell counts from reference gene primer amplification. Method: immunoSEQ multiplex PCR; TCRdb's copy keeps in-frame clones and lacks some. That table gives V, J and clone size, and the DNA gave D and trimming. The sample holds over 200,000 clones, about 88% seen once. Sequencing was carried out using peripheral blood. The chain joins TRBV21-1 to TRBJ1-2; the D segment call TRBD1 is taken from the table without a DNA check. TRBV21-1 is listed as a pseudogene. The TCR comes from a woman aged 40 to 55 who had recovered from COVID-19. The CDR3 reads CASSKACSRQTYTF. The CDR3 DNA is TGTGCCAGCAGCAAAGCGTGCTCGCGACAGACCTACACCTTC.